The sequence of this TCR beta chain was determined in a study of cytomegalovirus exposure and HLA in healthy donors. Looking at the study overall: The study's early data release held 75 million to 95 million unique TCRs from HLA-typed donors. Study results and caveats: Association with HLA alleles at 0.05 false discovery rate was found for around 15,000 TCR beta sequences in a later analysis.

This CDR3 comprises 15 residues. From germline, CDR1 is MNHEY and CDR2 SMNVEV (reference sequence). V was clipped by 5 bases and J by 4 bases; unmatched bases: 8. Use of 60 Vbeta and 13 Jbeta primers characterized the PCR. Clones were sequenced by immunoSEQ multiplex PCR, and TCRdb holds only the in-frame ones, with some missing. This repertoire shows fewer than 150,000 clones, about 80% found once; its top ten account for around 4.5%. In its sample, this clone was seen once. The antigen is undetermined. This chain joins TRBV27 and TRBJ2-5, with 9 bases matching TRBD2. Sample: PBMCs. The TCR originated in a man in his forties or fifties in good health and CMV-seropositive. This CDR3 reads CASSKWAGGPETQYF. The CDR3 nucleotides are TGTGCCAGCAGTAAATGGGCGGGAGGGCCAGAGACCCAGTACTTC.